This TCR beta chain was found in a study of blood T cell repertoires in COVID-19. The germline CDR1 and CDR2 sequences are ENHRY and SYGVKD. Trimming stripped 6 bases from V and 7 bases from J, with 12 bases between. The CDR3 sequence is 13 residues long. Clones were sequenced by immunoSEQ multiplex PCR, and TCRdb holds only the in-frame ones, with some missing. The sample records 150,000 to 180,000 clones, 80% to 90% being singletons. The count of this clone is one. The genes are TRBV10-3 and TRBJ2-2; a weak D match, TRBD1 (6 bases). Material for sequencing was peripheral blood. This sequence was found in an older woman with COVID-19, enrolled during active disease. In nucleotides, the CDR3 is TGTGCCATCAGGGACTCCAGGGGCGGGGAGCTGTTTTTT. Amino acid sequence: CAIRDSRGGELFF.